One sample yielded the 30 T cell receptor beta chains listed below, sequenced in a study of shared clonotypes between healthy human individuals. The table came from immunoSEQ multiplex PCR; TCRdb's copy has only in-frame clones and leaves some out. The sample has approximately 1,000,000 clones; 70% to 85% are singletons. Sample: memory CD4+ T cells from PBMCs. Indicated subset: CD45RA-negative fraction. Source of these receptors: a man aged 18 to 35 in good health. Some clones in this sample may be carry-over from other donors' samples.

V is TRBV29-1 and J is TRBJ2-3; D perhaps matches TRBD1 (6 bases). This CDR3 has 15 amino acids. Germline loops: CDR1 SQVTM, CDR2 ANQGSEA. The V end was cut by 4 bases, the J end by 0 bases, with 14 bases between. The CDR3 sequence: CSVARGPSSTDTQYF. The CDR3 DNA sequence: TGCAGCGTTGCCAGGGGACCCAGTAGCACAGATACGCAGTATTTT.

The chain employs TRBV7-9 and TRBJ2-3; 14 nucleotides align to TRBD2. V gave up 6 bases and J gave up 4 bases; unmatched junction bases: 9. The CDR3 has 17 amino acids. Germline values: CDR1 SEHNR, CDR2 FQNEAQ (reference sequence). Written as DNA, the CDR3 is TGTGCCAGCAGGATGACTAGCGGGAGGGCCGAATCAGATACGCAGTATTTT. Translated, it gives CASRMTSGRAESDTQYF.

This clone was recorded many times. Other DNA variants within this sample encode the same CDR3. The CDR3 DNA reads TGTGCCAGCAGTTGGGGATATGGCTACACCTTC. Protein product: CASSWGYGYTF. The chain has TRBV28 and TRBJ1-2; D is unresolved. CDR1 is MDHEN, CDR2 SYDVKM, per germline. The CDR3 loop spans 11 amino acids. V was pared by 4 bases and J by 5 bases, with 5 bases between.

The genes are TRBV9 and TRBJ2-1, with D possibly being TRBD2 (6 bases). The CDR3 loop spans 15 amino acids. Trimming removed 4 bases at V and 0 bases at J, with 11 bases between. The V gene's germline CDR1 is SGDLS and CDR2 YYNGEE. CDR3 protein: CASSRVGSSYNEQFF. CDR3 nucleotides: TGTGCCAGCAGCAGAGTCGGGAGCTCCTACAATGAGCAGTTCTTC.

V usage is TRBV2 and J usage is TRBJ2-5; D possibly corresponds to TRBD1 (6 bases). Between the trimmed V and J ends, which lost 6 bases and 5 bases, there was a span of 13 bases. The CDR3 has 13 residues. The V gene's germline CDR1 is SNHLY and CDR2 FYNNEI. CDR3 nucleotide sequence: TGTGCCAGCAGACCAGGGGAGCGGGAGACCCAGTACTTC. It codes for CASRPGERETQYF.

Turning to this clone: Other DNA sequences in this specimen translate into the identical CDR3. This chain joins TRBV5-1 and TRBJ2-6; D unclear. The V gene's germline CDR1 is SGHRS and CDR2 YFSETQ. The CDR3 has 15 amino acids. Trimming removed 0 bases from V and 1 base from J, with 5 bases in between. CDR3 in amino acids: CASSLGLSGANVLTF. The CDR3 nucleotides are TGCGCCAGCAGCTTGGGACTGTCTGGGGCCAACGTCCTGACTTTC.

In DNA form, the CDR3 reads TGTGCCAGCAGCGTGCAGGGGGCGGTTGGTGAAAAACTGTTTTTT. This encodes CASSVQGAVGEKLFF. The rearrangement joins TRBV9 to TRBJ1-4, with 8 nucleotides matching TRBD1. This CDR3 is built from 15 residues. V was clipped by 2 bases and J by 7 bases; unmatched bases: 7. Germline V gives CDR1 SGDLS, CDR2 YYNGEE.

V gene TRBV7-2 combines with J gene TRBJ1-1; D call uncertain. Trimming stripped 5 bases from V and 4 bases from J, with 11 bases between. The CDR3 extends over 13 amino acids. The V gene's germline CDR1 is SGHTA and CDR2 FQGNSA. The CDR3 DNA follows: TGTGCCAGCAGCCAGGCGGGGAGCACTGAAGCTTTCTTT. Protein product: CASSQAGSTEAFF.

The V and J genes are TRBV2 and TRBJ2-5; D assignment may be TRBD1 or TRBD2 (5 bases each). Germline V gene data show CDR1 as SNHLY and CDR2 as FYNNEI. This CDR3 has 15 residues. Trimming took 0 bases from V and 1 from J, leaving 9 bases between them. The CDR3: CASSEARGVQETQYF. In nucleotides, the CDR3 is TGTGCCAGCAGTGAAGCGCGAGGGGTCCAAGAGACCCAGTACTTC. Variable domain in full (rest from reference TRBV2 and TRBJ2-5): EPEVTQTPSHQVTQMGQEVILRCVPISNHLYFYWYRQILGQKVEFLVSFYNNEISEKSEIFDDQFSVERPDGSNFTLKIRSTKLEDSAMYFCASSEARGVQETQYFGPGTRLLVL.

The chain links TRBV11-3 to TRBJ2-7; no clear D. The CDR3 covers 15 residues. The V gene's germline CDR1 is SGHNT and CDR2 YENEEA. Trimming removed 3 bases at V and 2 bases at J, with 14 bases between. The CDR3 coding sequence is TGTGCCAGCAGCTTTATCCAAGGCAGTCCCTACGAGCAGTACTTC. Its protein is CASSFIQGSPYEQYF.

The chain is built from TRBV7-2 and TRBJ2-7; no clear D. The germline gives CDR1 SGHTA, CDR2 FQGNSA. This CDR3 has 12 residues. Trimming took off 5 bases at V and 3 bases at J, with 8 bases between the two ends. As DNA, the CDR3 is TGTGCCAGCAGCCAGAGGCACTACGAGCAGTACTTC. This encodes CASSQRHYEQYF.

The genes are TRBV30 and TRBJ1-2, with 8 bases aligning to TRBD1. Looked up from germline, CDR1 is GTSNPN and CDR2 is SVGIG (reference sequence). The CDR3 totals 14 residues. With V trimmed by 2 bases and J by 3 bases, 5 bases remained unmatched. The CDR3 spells CAWSSDRGYYGYTF. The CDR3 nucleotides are TGTGCCTGGAGTTCTGACAGGGGTTACTATGGCTACACCTTC.

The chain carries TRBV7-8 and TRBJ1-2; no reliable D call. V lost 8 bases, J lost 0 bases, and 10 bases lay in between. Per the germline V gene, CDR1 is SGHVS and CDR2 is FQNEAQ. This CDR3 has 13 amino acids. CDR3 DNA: TGTGCCAGCCGCTCGGGTGCTAACTATGGCTACACCTTC. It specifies CASRSGANYGYTF.

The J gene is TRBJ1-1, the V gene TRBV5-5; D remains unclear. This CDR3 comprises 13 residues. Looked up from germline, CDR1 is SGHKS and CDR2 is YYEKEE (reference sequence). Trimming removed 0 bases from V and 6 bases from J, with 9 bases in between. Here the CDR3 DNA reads TGTGCCAGCAGCTTGGCCATGATCTCTGAAGCTTTCTTT. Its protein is CASSLAMISEAFF.

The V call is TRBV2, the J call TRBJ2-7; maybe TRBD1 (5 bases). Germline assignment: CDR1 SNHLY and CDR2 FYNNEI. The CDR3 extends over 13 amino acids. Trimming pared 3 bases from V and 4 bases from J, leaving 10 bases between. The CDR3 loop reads CASSDRAAYEQYF. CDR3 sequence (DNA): TGTGCCAGCAGTGACAGGGCCGCATACGAGCAGTACTTC.

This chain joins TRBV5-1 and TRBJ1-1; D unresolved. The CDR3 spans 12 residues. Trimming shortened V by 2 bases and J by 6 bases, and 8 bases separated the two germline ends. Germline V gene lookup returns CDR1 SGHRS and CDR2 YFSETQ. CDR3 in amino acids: CASSFSDSEAFF. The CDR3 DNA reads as TGCGCCAGCAGCTTTTCGGACTCTGAAGCTTTCTTT.

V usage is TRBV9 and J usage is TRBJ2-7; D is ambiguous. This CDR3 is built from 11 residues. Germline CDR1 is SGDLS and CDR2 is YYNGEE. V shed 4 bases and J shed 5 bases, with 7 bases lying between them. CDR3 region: CASSPPHEQYF. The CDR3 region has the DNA TGTGCCAGCAGCCCTCCCCACGAGCAGTACTTC.

The CDR3 DNA reads as TGTGCCAGCAGTTACCGCCGTCCGGGAGTGTACGAGCAGTACTTC. Protein sequence: CASSYRRPGVYEQYF. The gene calls are TRBV6-7 and TRBJ2-7; D is possibly TRBD2 (6 bases). TRBV6-7 is designated an ORF whose function remains uncertain. The CDR3 covers 15 residues. With 2 bases removed from V and 4 bases from J, the gap between germline ends came to 15 bases.

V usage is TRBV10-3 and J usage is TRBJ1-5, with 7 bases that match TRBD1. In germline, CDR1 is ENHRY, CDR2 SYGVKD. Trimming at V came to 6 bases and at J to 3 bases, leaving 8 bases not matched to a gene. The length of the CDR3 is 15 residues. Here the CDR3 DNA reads TGTGCCATCAGCGAAGGGGGACAGTACAATCAGCCCCAGCATTTT. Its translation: CAISEGGQYNQPQHF.

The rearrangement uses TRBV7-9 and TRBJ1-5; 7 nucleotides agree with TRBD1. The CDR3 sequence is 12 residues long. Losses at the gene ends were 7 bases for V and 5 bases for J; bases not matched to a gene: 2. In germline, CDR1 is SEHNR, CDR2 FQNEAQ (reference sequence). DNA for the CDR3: TGTGCCAGCACCCAGGGGGATCAGCCCCAGCATTTT. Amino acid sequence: CASTQGDQPQHF.

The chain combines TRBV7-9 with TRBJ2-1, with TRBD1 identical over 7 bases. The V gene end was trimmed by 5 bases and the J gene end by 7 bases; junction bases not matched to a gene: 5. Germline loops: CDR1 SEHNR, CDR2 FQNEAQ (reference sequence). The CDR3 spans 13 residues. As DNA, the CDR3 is TGTGCCAGCAGCCCACAGGGGAGAAATGAGCAGTTCTTC. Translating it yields CASSPQGRNEQFF. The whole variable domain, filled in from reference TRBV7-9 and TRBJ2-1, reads DTGVSQNPRHKITKRGQNVTFRCDPISEHNRLYWYRQTLGQGPEFLTYFQNEAQLEKSRLLSDRFSAERPKGSFSTLEIQRTEQGDSAMYLCASSPQGRNEQFFGPGTRLTVL.

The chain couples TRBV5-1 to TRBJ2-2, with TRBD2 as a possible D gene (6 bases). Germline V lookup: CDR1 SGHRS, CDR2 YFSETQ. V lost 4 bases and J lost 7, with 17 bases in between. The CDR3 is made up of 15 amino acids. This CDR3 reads CASSPEPREVGELFF. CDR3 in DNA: TGCGCCAGCAGCCCGGAACCCAGGGAGGTCGGGGAGCTGTTTTTT. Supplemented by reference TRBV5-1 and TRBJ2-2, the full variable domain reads KAGVTQTPRYLIKTRGQQVTLSCSPISGHRSVSWYQQTPGQGLQFLFEYFSETQRNKGNFPGRFSGRQFSNSRSEMNVSTLELGDSALYLCASSPEPREVGELFFGEGSRLTVL.

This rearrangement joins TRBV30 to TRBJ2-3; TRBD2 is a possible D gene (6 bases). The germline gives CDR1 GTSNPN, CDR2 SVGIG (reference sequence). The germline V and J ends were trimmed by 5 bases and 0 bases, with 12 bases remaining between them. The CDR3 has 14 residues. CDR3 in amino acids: CAWFAGTSTDTQYF. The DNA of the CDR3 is TGTGCCTGGTTCGCGGGAACTAGCACAGATACGCAGTATTTT.

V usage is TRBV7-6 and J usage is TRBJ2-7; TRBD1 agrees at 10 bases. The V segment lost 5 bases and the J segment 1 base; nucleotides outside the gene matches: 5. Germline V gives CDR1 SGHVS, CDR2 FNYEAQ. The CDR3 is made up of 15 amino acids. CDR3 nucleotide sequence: TGTGCCAGCAGCAGCTCGGGACAGGGGTCCTACGAGCAGTACTTC. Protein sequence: CASSSSGQGSYEQYF.

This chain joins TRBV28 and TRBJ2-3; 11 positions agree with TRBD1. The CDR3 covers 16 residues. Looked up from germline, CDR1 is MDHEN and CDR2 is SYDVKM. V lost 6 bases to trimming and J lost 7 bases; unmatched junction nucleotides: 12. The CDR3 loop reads CASSPLGDRGTHTQYF. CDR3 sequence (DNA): TGTGCCAGCAGCCCCCTTGGGGACAGGGGGACCCATACGCAGTATTTT.

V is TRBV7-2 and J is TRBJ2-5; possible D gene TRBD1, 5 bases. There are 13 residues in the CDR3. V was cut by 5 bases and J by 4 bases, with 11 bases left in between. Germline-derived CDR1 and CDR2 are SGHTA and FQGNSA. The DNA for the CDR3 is TGTGCCAGCAGCGCCAATCAGGGAGAGACCCAGTACTTC. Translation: CASSANQGETQYF.

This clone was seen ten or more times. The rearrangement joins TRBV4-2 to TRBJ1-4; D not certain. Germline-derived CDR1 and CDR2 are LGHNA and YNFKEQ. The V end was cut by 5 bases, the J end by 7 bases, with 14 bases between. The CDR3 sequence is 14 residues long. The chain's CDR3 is CASSSRWGGEKLFF. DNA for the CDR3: TGTGCCAGCAGCTCCCGGTGGGGTGGTGAAAAACTGTTTTTT.

CDR3 DNA: TGTGCCAGCAGCTTAGCGCGCGGTAGCGGGATCTCCTACGAGCAGTACTTC. Its translation is CASSLARGSGISYEQYF. The chain is built from TRBV7-2 and TRBJ2-7; 8 bases agree with TRBD2. With V trimmed by 0 bases and J by 0 bases, 7 bases remained unmatched. This CDR3 has 17 residues. CDR1 SGHTA and CDR2 FQGNSA come from the germline V gene.

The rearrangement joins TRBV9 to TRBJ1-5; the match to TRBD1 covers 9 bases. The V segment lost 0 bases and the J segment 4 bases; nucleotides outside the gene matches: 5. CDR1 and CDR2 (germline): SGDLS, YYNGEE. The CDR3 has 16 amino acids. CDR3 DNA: TGTGCCAGCAGCGTAGACGGGACAGGGCCGAATCAGCCCCAGCATTTT. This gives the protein CASSVDGTGPNQPQHF.

The CDR3 loop reads CASSDPTAGSAYGYTF. The CDR3 DNA reads as TGTGCCAGCAGTGACCCGACCGCGGGAAGCGCCTATGGCTACACCTTC. The chain carries TRBV6-4 and TRBJ1-2; no firm D call. The CDR3 loop spans 16 amino acids. Germline V gives CDR1 MRHNA, CDR2 SNTAGT. V was cut by 2 bases and J by 4 bases, with 17 bases left in between.